These 22 T cell receptor beta chains came from one sample sequenced in a study of beta chain features in type 1 diabetes. Reverse transcribing all isolated RNA meant expressed TCRB transcripts were sequenced. Produced via immunoSEQ multiplex PCR; TCRdb's table is partial and in-frame only. The sample holds around 430,000 clones, approximately 28% seen once. Material for sequencing was naive CD4+ T cells from blood. These TCRs come from a young man in good health.

V gene TRBV18 combines with J gene TRBJ2-6; D gene unclear. The CDR3 has 15 amino acids. Germline V gene data show CDR1 as KGHSH and CDR2 as LQKENI. Trimming took 2 bases from V and 1 from J, leaving 6 bases between them. This CDR3 is CASSPGQSGANVLTF. The CDR3 bases are TGTGCCAGCTCACCAGGGCAGTCTGGGGCCAACGTCCTGACTTTC.

This clone occurred a few times. Other nucleotide sequences from this sample produce the same CDR3. The J gene is TRBJ2-1, the V gene TRBV20-1; D gene unclear. This CDR3 contains 11 residues. Looked up from germline, CDR1 is DFQATT and CDR2 is SNEGSKA (reference sequence). Trimming shortened V by 5 bases and J by 9 bases, and 11 bases separated the two germline ends. CDR3 nucleotide sequence: TGCAGTGCTCGGGCCGTGGGTGAGCAGTTCTTC. This sequence encodes CSARAVGEQFF.

This clone was counted a few times. V usage is TRBV10-3 and J usage is TRBJ2-1; no definite D call. CDR3 length equals 11 residues. Between the trimmed V and J ends, which lost 6 bases and 9 bases, there was a span of 9 bases. Germline-derived CDR1 and CDR2 are ENHRY and SYGVKD. CDR3 nucleotide sequence: TGTGCCATCAGGGGGTTAGCTGAGCAGTTCTTC. The encoded protein is CAIRGLAEQFF.

This chain joins TRBV2 and TRBJ2-4; D is perhaps TRBD2 (6 bases). The germline V gene has CDR1 SNHLY and CDR2 FYNNEI. The CDR3 is made up of 13 amino acids. V was pared by 6 bases and J by 2 bases, with 8 bases between. The CDR3 spells CASRRETKNIQYF. Written as DNA, the CDR3 is TGTGCCAGCAGGCGGGAAACCAAAAACATTCAGTACTTC. Full variable domain (outside the CDR3, taken from reference TRBV2 and TRBJ2-4): EPEVTQTPSHQVTQMGQEVILRCVPISNHLYFYWYRQILGQKVEFLVSFYNNEISEKSEIFDDQFSVERPDGSNFTLKIRSTKLEDSAMYFCASRRETKNIQYFGAGTRLSVL.

The chain combines TRBV10-3 with TRBJ2-1; a weak D match, TRBD2 (6 bases). Trimming removed 2 bases from V and 7 bases from J, with 12 bases in between. CDR1 is ENHRY and CDR2 is SYGVKD in the germline V gene. The CDR3 is 14 residues long. The CDR3 nucleotides are TGTGCCATCAGTGAGACCGCTAGCGATAATGAGCAGTTCTTC. It encodes CAISETASDNEQFF.

This clone has more than one count but fewer than ten. The chain employs TRBV9 and TRBJ2-1; TRBD2 matches 7 bases. V gave up 5 bases and J gave up 9 bases; unmatched junction bases: 11. This CDR3 comprises 14 residues. Germline CDR1 SGDLS, CDR2 YYNGEE. CDR3 in amino acids: CASRTLGGPGEQFF. DNA of the CDR3: TGTGCCAGCAGGACCCTGGGAGGGCCAGGTGAGCAGTTCTTC.

The chain joins TRBV28 to TRBJ1-2, with D unclear. Trimming took off 1 base at V and 8 bases at J, with 14 bases between the two ends. The CDR3 runs to 14 residues. Germline V gives CDR1 MDHEN, CDR2 SYDVKM. This CDR3 reads CASSLLGAARGYTF. DNA of the CDR3: TGTGCCAGCAGTTTATTAGGAGCAGCCCGCGGCTACACCTTC.

Only a few counts were recorded for this clone. The chain is built from TRBV14 and TRBJ2-3; TRBD2 matches 8 bases. The V and J ends lost 3 bases and 2 bases, in that order; junction bases with no gene match: 13. The CDR3 covers 18 residues. Germline V gives CDR1 SGHDN, CDR2 FVKESK. The CDR3 protein is CASSHHWSSGGITDTQYF. In DNA form, the CDR3 reads TGTGCCAGCAGCCACCATTGGAGCTCGGGAGGGATCACAGATACGCAGTATTTT.

The genes are TRBV4-3 and TRBJ2-1, with D perhaps being TRBD1 or TRBD2 (6 bases each). This CDR3 spans 18 amino acids. Per the germline V gene, CDR1 is LGHNA and CDR2 is YSLEER. Trimming removed 0 bases from V and 8 bases from J, with 23 bases in between. DNA of the CDR3: TGCGCCAGCAGCCAAGATGGGGGGCGGGACCCTACATACCATGAGCAGTTCTTC. Translated, it gives CASSQDGGRDPTYHEQFF.

This clone was seen a handful of times. The chain uses TRBV2 and TRBJ2-7; D call uncertain. This CDR3 contains 13 residues. Between the trimmed V and J ends, which lost 4 bases and 0 bases, there was a span of 7 bases. Germline V gene lookup returns CDR1 SNHLY and CDR2 FYNNEI. The CDR3 DNA follows: TGTGCCAGCAGTGGTGGATACTCCTACGAGCAGTACTTC. It specifies CASSGGYSYEQYF.

This clone was seen more than once but under ten times. The chain employs TRBV7-3 and TRBJ2-3, with 8 nucleotides matching TRBD1. There are 14 residues in the CDR3. Germline V CDR1 and CDR2: SGHTA, FQGTGA. Trimming cost V 5 bases and J 4 bases; bases outside gene matches: 5. CDR3 protein: CASSRDRPPDTQYF. As DNA, the CDR3 is TGTGCCAGCAGCCGGGACAGGCCTCCAGATACGCAGTATTTT.

The sample holds a few counts of this clone. The V gene is TRBV4-1, the J gene TRBJ2-1, with D hard to call. The CDR3 spans 16 residues. V lost 0 bases to trimming and J lost 0 bases, with 9 bases between them. Germline V CDR1 and CDR2: MGHRA, YSYEKL. Written as DNA, the CDR3 is TGCGCCAGCAGCCAAGAACTCGGGCGCTCCTACAATGAGCAGTTCTTC. It encodes CASSQELGRSYNEQFF.

The CDR3 is CSVELGRMDIQYF. The CDR3 bases are TGCAGCGTTGAACTGGGGCGGATGGACATTCAGTACTTC. The chain has TRBV29-1 and TRBJ2-4; possibly TRBD1 for D (5 bases). V gave up 2 bases and J gave up 8 bases, with 13 bases separating them. Germline V lookup: CDR1 SQVTM, CDR2 ANQGSEA. This CDR3 spans 13 amino acids.

V is TRBV10-3 and J is TRBJ2-3; no firm D call. This CDR3 has 16 residues. The germline V gene encodes CDR1 ENHRY and CDR2 SYGVKD. Trimming took off 1 base at V and 0 bases at J, with 11 bases between the two ends. DNA of the CDR3: TGTGCCATCAGTGAGTGGGCTCGAATTAGCACAGATACGCAGTATTTT. Protein product: CAISEWARISTDTQYF.

The V gene is TRBV5-1, the J gene TRBJ1-2, with 7 bases that match TRBD1. The germline gives CDR1 SGHRS, CDR2 YFSETQ. CDR3 length: 14 amino acids. Germline trimming cut 0 bases from V and 5 bases from J; bases unmatched to any gene: 4. DNA for the CDR3: TGCGCCAGCAGCTTGGCCGGGACAGAATATGGCTACACCTTC. Translation: CASSLAGTEYGYTF. The whole variable domain, filled in from reference TRBV5-1 and TRBJ1-2, reads KAGVTQTPRYLIKTRGQQVTLSCSPISGHRSVSWYQQTPGQGLQFLFEYFSETQRNKGNFPGRFSGRQFSNSRSEMNVSTLELGDSALYLCASSLAGTEYGYTFGSGTRLTVV.

The sample holds a few counts of this clone. The V call is TRBV29-1, the J call TRBJ2-1; 8 nucleotides match TRBD2. J lost 2 bases, V lost 0 bases, and 9 bases had no gene match. This CDR3 region has 17 residues. In germline, CDR1 is SQVTM, CDR2 ANQGSEA. CDR3 sequence reads: CSVEDPKLAETYNEQFF. The CDR3 DNA is TGCAGCGTTGAAGATCCAAAACTAGCGGAAACCTACAATGAGCAGTTCTTC.

J is TRBJ2-5 and V is TRBV4-1; 13 bases are shared with TRBD2. J lost 4 bases, V lost 1 base, and 3 bases had no gene match. This CDR3 region has 16 residues. CDR1 is MGHRA and CDR2 is YSYEKL in the germline V gene. The CDR3, as DNA: TGCGCCAGCAGCCAAGGACTAGCGGGAGGACGAGAGACCCAGTACTTC. This codes for CASSQGLAGGRETQYF.

V usage is TRBV30 and J usage is TRBJ2-3; unclear D gene. The CDR3 spans 15 residues. V was pared by 0 bases and J by 3 bases, with 13 bases between. CDR1 and CDR2 (germline): GTSNPN, SVGIG (reference sequence). CDR3 sequence (DNA): TGTGCCTGGAGTGTTGGCGGAGTAGGGACAGATACGCAGTATTTT. Residues: CAWSVGGVGTDTQYF.

Only a few counts were recorded for this clone. The chain couples TRBV19 to TRBJ2-1; D possibly uses TRBD1 or TRBD2 (6 bases each). CDR1 is LNHDA and CDR2 is SQIVND in the germline V gene (reference sequence). The germline V and J ends were trimmed by 6 bases and 6 bases, with 18 bases remaining between them. The length of the CDR3 is 15 residues. The CDR3 region is CASRPTGATINEQFF. The CDR3, as DNA: TGTGCCAGTAGGCCTACGGGGGCAACTATCAATGAGCAGTTCTTC.

This clone was observed a handful of times. Different DNA sequences within this sample yield the same CDR3. J is TRBJ2-7 and V is TRBV30; possible D gene TRBD2, 5 bases. Trimming shortened V by 0 bases and J by 6 bases, and 12 bases separated the two germline ends. This CDR3 is built from 13 residues. From germline, CDR1 is GTSNPN and CDR2 SVGIG (reference sequence). The CDR3 DNA reads as TGTGCCTGGAGTGTGCGCCTGGCGGGCGAGCAGTACTTC. It codes for CAWSVRLAGEQYF.

The chain uses TRBV5-1 and TRBJ2-2, with 8 bases lining up with TRBD2. CDR1 SGHRS and CDR2 YFSETQ come from the germline V gene. Trimming at V came to 4 bases and at J to 7 bases, leaving 15 bases not matched to a gene. The CDR3 is 17 amino acids. DNA of the CDR3: TGCGCCAGCAGCCGCCTTCTACTAGCGGAGACGGGCGGGGAGCTGTTTTTT. Amino acid sequence: CASSRLLLAETGGELFF.

The rearrangement links TRBV4-3 to TRBJ2-7, with 8 bases that match TRBD2. This CDR3 is built from 14 residues. V lost 4 bases to trimming and J lost 7 bases; unmatched junction nucleotides: 9. Germline assignment: CDR1 LGHNA and CDR2 YSLEER. This CDR3 reads CASSLGLASSEQYF. For the CDR3, the DNA is TGCGCCAGCAGCCTCGGACTAGCTTCGAGTGAGCAGTACTTC.